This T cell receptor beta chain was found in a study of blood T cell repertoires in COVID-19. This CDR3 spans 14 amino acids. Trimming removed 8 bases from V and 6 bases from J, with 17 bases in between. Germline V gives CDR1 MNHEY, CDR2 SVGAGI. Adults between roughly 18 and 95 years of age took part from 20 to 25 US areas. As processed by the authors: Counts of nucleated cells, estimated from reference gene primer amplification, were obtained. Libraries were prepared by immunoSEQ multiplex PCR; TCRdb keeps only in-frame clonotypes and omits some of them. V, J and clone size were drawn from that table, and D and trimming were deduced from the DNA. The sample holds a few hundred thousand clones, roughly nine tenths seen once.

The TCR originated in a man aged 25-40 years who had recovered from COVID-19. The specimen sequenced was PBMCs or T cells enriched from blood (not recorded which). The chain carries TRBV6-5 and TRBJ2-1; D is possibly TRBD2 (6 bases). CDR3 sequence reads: CASLAPGTRNEQFF. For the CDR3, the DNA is TGTGCCAGCCTAGCTCCCGGGACTCGCAATGAGCAGTTCTTC.